The next 11 T cell receptor beta chains were all read from a single sample in a study of metastatic and nonmetastatic thyroid tumors. Via MiXCR, TCRdb re-called the PCR reads. The sample lists about 45,000 clones, about 4% occurring once. There were no patients who had received any treatment before thyroid surgery. Sequencing used blood. These TCRs come from a female donor with papillary thyroid cancer or a benign thyroid nodule (not recorded which). Some clones in this sample may be carry-over from other donors' samples.

Of note for this clone: Being one base from a much bigger clone, this may be a read error. The identical CDR3 is also encoded by other nucleotide sequences in the sample. This chain uses TRBV5-6 with TRBJ1-1, with unresolved D. Germline-derived CDR1 and CDR2 are SGHDT and YYEEEE. This CDR3 region has 15 residues. This chain's CDR3 is CASSLDGRMNTEAFF. As DNA, the CDR3 is TGTGCCAGCAGCTTGGACGGCAGGATGAACACTGAGGCTTTCTTT.

Regarding this clone: This sample includes further DNA sequences coding for the same CDR3. The chain uses TRBV14 and TRBJ2-5; D is perhaps TRBD1 or TRBD2 (6 bases each). Germline CDR1 and CDR2: SGHDN and FVKESK. The CDR3 spans 16 residues. V gave up 0 bases and J gave up 1 base, with 12 bases separating them. The CDR3 coding sequence is TGTGCCAGCAGCCAAGATCCTTCGGGGGCCCAAGAGACCCAGTACTTC. It yields the protein CASSQDPSGAQETQYF. Together with reference TRBV14 and TRBJ2-5, the CDR3 gives the full variable domain: EAGVTQFPSHSVIEKGQTVTLRCDPISGHDNLYWYRRVMGKEIKFLLHFVKESKQDESGMPNNRFLAERTGGTYSTLKVQPAELEDSGVYFCASSQDPSGAQETQYFGPGTRLLVL.

This clone was picked up many times. The chain is built from TRBV12-3 or TRBV12-4 and TRBJ2-7; 7 nucleotides match TRBD1. The CDR3 has 13 residues. Unmatched junction bases numbered 13, after V lost 6 bases and J lost 11 bases. Here the CDR3 reads CASRQGGFSSEYF. The CDR3 DNA reads as TGTGCCAGCAGACAAGGGGGCTTCTCGTCGGAGTACTTC.

This clone was detected many times. Other DNA variants within this sample encode the same CDR3. The chain carries TRBV7-2 and TRBJ1-2, with D perhaps TRBD1 (6 bases). The germline V gene has CDR1 SGHTA and CDR2 FQGNSA. This CDR3 has 13 residues. V gave up 5 bases and J gave up 6 bases, with 13 bases separating them. The CDR3 loop is CASSPTAGDGYTF. CDR3 sequence (DNA): TGTGCCAGCAGCCCCACTGCAGGGGATGGCTACACCTTC. Filled out from reference TRBV7-2 and TRBJ1-2, the complete variable domain reads GAGVSQSPSNKVTEKGKDVELRCDPISGHTALYWYRQSLGQGLEFLIYFQGNSAPDKSGLPSDRFSAERTGGSVSTLTIQRTQQEDSAVYLCASSPTAGDGYTFGSGTRLTVV.

This clone is termed medium-sized. The J gene is TRBJ2-7, the V gene TRBV6-1, with a possible D match to TRBD2 (7 bases). The CDR3 is made up of 16 amino acids. Looked up from germline, CDR1 is MNHNS and CDR2 is SASEGT. With 6 bases removed from V and 2 bases from J, the gap between germline ends came to 20 bases. Written as DNA, the CDR3 is TGTGCCAGCAGGGCACTAGGGGGGGAGGGCGCCTACGAGCAGTACTTC. Translation: CASRALGGEGAYEQYF.

This clone was picked up many times. J is TRBJ2-3 and V is TRBV12-3 or TRBV12-4, with D perhaps matching TRBD1 or TRBD2 (5 bases each). Trimming took 4 bases from V and 9 from J, leaving 23 bases between them. The CDR3 spans 16 residues. This CDR3 reads CASSSGTGGYDRTQYF. The DNA for the CDR3 is TGTGCCAGCAGTTCTGGGACCGGCGGGTATGATCGCACGCAGTATTTT.

This clone has only a few counts. This sequence joins TRBV20-1 and TRBJ2-7, with TRBD2 as a possible D gene (7 bases). This CDR3 region has 14 residues. Trimming took off 1 base at V and 3 bases at J, with 13 bases between the two ends. The germline V gene has CDR1 DFQATT and CDR2 SNEGSKA (reference sequence). In DNA, the CDR3 is TGCAGTGCTAGAGGACGGGGGGCCGTCTACGAGCAGTACTTC. This translates into CSARGRGAVYEQYF.

The J gene is TRBJ2-1, the V gene TRBV19, with D possibly TRBD2 on 7 matching bases. CDR3 size: 15 residues. Germline values: CDR1 LNHDA, CDR2 SQIVND (reference sequence). The V end was cut by 6 bases, the J end by 2 bases, with 14 bases between. The CDR3: CASSAAGAPYNEQFF. CDR3 in DNA: TGTGCCAGTAGCGCCGCGGGGGCCCCCTACAATGAGCAGTTCTTC.

There are many counts of this clone. The rearrangement uses TRBV11-3 and TRBJ2-7; 10 bases agree with TRBD2. V lost 1 base, J lost 3 bases, and 0 bases stayed unmatched. Germline CDR1 and CDR2: SGHNT and YENEEA. This CDR3 region has 14 residues. The CDR3 bases are TGTGCCAGCAGCTTAGGACTAGCGGGCTACGAGCAGTACTTC. It is translated as CASSLGLAGYEQYF.

This clone has at least ten counts. The chain is built from TRBV5-1 and TRBJ2-2; 7 bases agree with TRBD1. Germline CDR1 SGHRS, CDR2 YFSETQ. The CDR3 is 15 amino acids. With V trimmed by 1 base and J by 7 bases, 7 bases remained unmatched. The CDR3 sequence is CASSLSTGVRGELFF. The CDR3 DNA is TGCGCCAGCAGCTTGAGTACAGGGGTACGCGGGGAGCTGTTTTTT.

This clone was counted at least ten times. The genes are TRBV19 and TRBJ2-2; perhaps TRBD1 as D (6 bases). Germline CDR1 is LNHDA and CDR2 is SQIVND (reference sequence). The length of the CDR3 is 14 residues. V was clipped by 9 bases and J by 1 base, with 12 bases between them. DNA of the CDR3: TGTGCCAGCCTCGGGACACTGAACACCGGGGAGCTGTTTTTT. Its translation: CASLGTLNTGELFF.